This TCR beta chain was recorded in a study of beta chain features in type 1 diabetes. Study-level information: When patients were set against healthy donors, age, gender and cell yields were similar. Across every sample, 85 million to 120 million sorted cells were examined in total. Notes on the study in general: A possible short-template PCR bias applies equally to patients and controls.

TCRB transcripts that were expressed got sequenced, as all of the isolated RNA had been reverse transcribed. This table comes from immunoSEQ multiplex PCR, and its TCRdb copy is limited to in-frame clones, with some not included. The data show 350,000 or so clones, about 19% seen once. This clone was seen only a few times. Antigen specificity is unknown. J was trimmed by 5 bases and V by 4 bases; bases with no gene match: 12. The CDR3 contains 16 residues. Germline V lookup: CDR1 GTSNPN, CDR2 SVGIG (reference sequence). This sequence originates from a woman aged 18-30 years in good health. The sample was naive CD4+ T cells from blood. This chain uses TRBV30 with TRBJ1-4; 8 positions agree with TRBD1. The DNA for the CDR3 is TGTGCCTGGACCTCGTCCCCGACAGGGGCGAATGAAAAACTGTTTTTT. Its translation: CAWTSSPTGANEKLFF.